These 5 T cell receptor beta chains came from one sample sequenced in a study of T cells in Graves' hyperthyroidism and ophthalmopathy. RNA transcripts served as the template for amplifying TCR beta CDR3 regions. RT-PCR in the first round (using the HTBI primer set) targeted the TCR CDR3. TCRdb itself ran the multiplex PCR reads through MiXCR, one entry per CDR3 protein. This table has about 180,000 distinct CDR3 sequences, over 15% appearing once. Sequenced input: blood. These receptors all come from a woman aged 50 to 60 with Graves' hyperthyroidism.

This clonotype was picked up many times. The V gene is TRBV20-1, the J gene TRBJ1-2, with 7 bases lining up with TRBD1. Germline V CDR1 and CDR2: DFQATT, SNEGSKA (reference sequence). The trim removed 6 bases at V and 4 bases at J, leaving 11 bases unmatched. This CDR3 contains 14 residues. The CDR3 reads CSAAGTEGLYGYTF. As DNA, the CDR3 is TGCAGTGCGGCCGGGACAGAGGGCCTCTATGGCTACACCTTC.

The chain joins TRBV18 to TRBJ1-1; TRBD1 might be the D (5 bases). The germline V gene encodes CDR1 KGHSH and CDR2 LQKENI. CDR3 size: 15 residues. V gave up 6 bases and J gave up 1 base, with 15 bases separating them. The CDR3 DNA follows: TGTGCCAGCTCGCTGACAGTGACGGAGAACACTGAAGCTTTCTTT. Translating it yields CASSLTVTENTEAFF.

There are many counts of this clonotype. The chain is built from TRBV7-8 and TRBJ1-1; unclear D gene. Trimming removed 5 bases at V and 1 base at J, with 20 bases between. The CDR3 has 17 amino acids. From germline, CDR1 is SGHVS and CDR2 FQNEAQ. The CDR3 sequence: CASSHRLVATQNTEAFF. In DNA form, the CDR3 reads TGTGCCAGCAGCCACCGACTTGTGGCGACCCAGAACACTGAAGCTTTCTTT.

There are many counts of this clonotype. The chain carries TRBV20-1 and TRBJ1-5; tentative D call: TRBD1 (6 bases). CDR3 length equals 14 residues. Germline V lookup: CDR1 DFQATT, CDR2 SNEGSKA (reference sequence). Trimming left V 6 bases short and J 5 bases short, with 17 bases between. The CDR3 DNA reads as TGCAGTGCCAAGACCGCAGGGGTGGATCAGCCCCAGCATTTT. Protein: CSAKTAGVDQPQHF.

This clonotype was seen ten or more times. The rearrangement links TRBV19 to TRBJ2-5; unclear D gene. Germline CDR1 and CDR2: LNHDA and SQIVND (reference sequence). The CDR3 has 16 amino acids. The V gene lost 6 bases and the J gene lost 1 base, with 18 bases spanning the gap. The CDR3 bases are TGTGCCAGTAGCACCTTCCACGACATTTTCCAAGAGACCCAGTACTTC. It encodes CASSTFHDIFQETQYF.